Listed here is a single TCR beta chain. Its antigen is not known. This sample is drawn from a study of T cell responses to AZD1222 COVID-19 vaccine. Overall study findings and caveats: None of the repertoires were sampled until the peak T cell response had passed.

The germline V and J ends were trimmed by 3 bases and 10 bases, with 12 bases remaining between them. CDR1 is MGHRA and CDR2 is YSYEKL in the germline V gene. The CDR3 is 12 residues long. Second-dose recipients at about 4 or about 12 weeks were treated as one pooled group. Here immunoSEQ multiplex PCR was the method, and the copy in TCRdb shows in-frame clones only, minus some. The data show about 150,000 clones, 90% to 95% seen once. This material consisted of peripheral blood, taken 28 days after the second AZD1222 dose. The TCR sequence derives from an adult who received the AZD1222 COVID-19 vaccine. The chain links TRBV4-1 to TRBJ1-1; tentatively, D is TRBD1 (5 bases). The CDR3 spells CASSQGGLGAFF. The CDR3 DNA reads as TGCGCCAGCAGCCAGGGGGGGTTGGGAGCTTTCTTT.